These 12 T cell receptor beta chains share one sample of origin, sequenced in a study of early T cells in non-severe SARS-CoV-2 infection. TCRdb used MiXCR to reprocess the 5' RACE reads, holding one entry per CDR3 protein. The sample includes about 35,000 distinct CDR3 sequences, over 4.5% seen only once; the top ten take 7.6%. The sample was whole blood. The receptors here all came from an adult who was a healthcare worker with PCR-confirmed SARS-CoV-2 infection or an uninfected control (not recorded which).

Many counts were recorded for this clonotype. The V and J genes are TRBV5-4 and TRBJ1-2; 8 nucleotides agree with TRBD1. V shed 4 bases and J 8 bases; nucleotides not matched to a gene: 7. The CDR3 is 13 residues long. Germline CDR1 SGHNT, CDR2 YYREEE (reference sequence). For the CDR3, the DNA is TGTGCCAGCAGCCTGGGGACAGGAGTGGGCTACACCTTC. This translates into CASSLGTGVGYTF.

This clonotype was detected only a few times. The V and J genes are TRBV10-2 and TRBJ2-1; D perhaps matches TRBD2 (6 bases). Trimming removed 6 bases at V and 4 bases at J, with 10 bases between. The length of the CDR3 is 13 residues. Germline V lookup: CDR1 WSHSY, CDR2 SAAADI. The CDR3 DNA is TGCGCCAGCAGGACTAGTGGTTACAATGAGCAGTTCTTC. Translation: CASRTSGYNEQFF.

This clonotype has at least ten counts. The DNA for the CDR3 is TGTGCCATCAGTGGTTTAGCTGGGACTGAGCAGTTCTTC. It is translated as CAISGLAGTEQFF. The chain carries TRBV10-3 and TRBJ2-1, with D perhaps TRBD1 or TRBD2 (5 bases each). This CDR3 is built from 13 residues. CDR1 is ENHRY, CDR2 SYGVKD, per germline. With 4 bases removed from V and 9 bases from J, the gap between germline ends came to 13 bases.

This clonotype is large in the sample. The V and J genes are TRBV11-2 and TRBJ1-1, with no clear D. Trimming removed 10 bases at V and 4 bases at J, with 19 bases between. The CDR3 length is 14 residues. Germline V gives CDR1 SGHAT, CDR2 FQNNGV. CDR3 nucleotides: TGTGCCACTTCGACCATGGTAGGTGGCACTGAAGCTTTCTTT. Translating it yields CATSTMVGGTEAFF.

This clonotype was observed many times. V is TRBV29-1 and J is TRBJ2-1; D may correspond to TRBD1 or TRBD2 (5 bases each). The CDR3 has 12 amino acids. Germline CDR1 is SQVTM and CDR2 is ANQGSEA. With 2 bases removed from V and 8 bases from J, the gap between germline ends came to 10 bases. CDR3 DNA: TGCAGCGTTGAACTGGTGGGGGATGAGCAGTTCTTC. Protein: CSVELVGDEQFF.

This clonotype was seen many times. This CDR3 reads CASSLLGDQPQHF. DNA of the CDR3: TGCGCCAGCAGCTTGTTGGGGGATCAGCCCCAGCATTTT. This chain joins TRBV5-1 and TRBJ1-5, with D possibly matching TRBD1 (5 bases). CDR3 length equals 13 residues. Looked up from germline, CDR1 is SGHRS and CDR2 is YFSETQ. V lost 1 base, J lost 5 bases, and 7 bases lay in between.

In this sample, this clonotype turned up many times. The CDR3 protein is CASSRDSPSGNTIYF. The CDR3 DNA is TGTGCCAGTAGCAGGGACAGTCCCTCTGGAAACACCATATATTTT. This chain joins TRBV19 and TRBJ1-3; the match to TRBD1 covers 7 bases. The CDR3 extends over 15 amino acids. Trimming took 6 bases from V and 0 from J; bases not matched to a gene: 5. Germline CDR1 LNHDA, CDR2 SQIVND (reference sequence).

This chain links TRBV5-4 with TRBJ1-3, with D tentatively TRBD1 (5 bases). There are 16 residues in the CDR3. Germline-derived CDR1 and CDR2 are SGHNT and YYREEE (reference sequence). The ends were cut back, 4 bases at V and 2 bases at J, with 16 bases in the middle. The CDR3 reads CASSAWGGGAGNTIYF. CDR3 coding DNA: TGTGCCAGCAGCGCCTGGGGCGGGGGTGCTGGAAACACCATATATTTT.

This clonotype was recorded many times. The chain combines TRBV7-6 with TRBJ2-5; a weak D match, TRBD1 (5 bases). Trimming removed 7 bases at V and 4 bases at J, with 19 bases between. The CDR3 is 15 amino acids. Germline V gene sequence: CDR1 SGHVS, CDR2 FNYEAQ. The chain's CDR3 is CASTTDNQIGETQYF. The CDR3 DNA sequence: TGTGCCAGCACGACAGATAATCAAATAGGAGAGACCCAGTACTTC.

There are many counts of this clonotype. DNA for the CDR3: TGTGCCAGCGCCTTTATGCGGGAGACCCAGTACTTC. This translates into CASAFMRETQYF. V usage is TRBV6-1 and J usage is TRBJ2-5; D is undetermined. The germline V gene encodes CDR1 MNHNS and CDR2 SASEGT. The CDR3 is made up of 12 amino acids. The ends were cut back, 8 bases at V and 5 bases at J, with 12 bases in the middle.

This clonotype was seen more than once but under ten times. A much bigger clone sits one base away, suggesting this may be a read error. The gene calls are TRBV14 and TRBJ2-6; possibly TRBD2 for D (5 bases). CDR1 is SGHDN and CDR2 is FVKESK in the germline V gene. The CDR3 loop spans 17 amino acids. The DNA for the CDR3 is TGTGCCAACAGCCTCATGCGAGGGAGCTCTGGGGCCAACGTCCTGACTTTC. It yields the protein CANSLMRGSSGANVLTF.

This chain joins TRBV6-2 or TRBV6-3 and TRBJ1-1, with unresolved D. Germline lookup yields CDR1 MNHEY and CDR2 SVGEGT. The CDR3 totals 19 residues. Trimming pared 3 bases from V and 1 base from J, leaving 24 bases between. CDR3 loop: CASSYFFGSRRRQNTEAFF. Written as DNA, the CDR3 is TGTGCCAGCAGTTATTTTTTCGGTTCCAGGCGCCGACAGAACACTGAAGCTTTCTTT.